Listed below are T cell receptor beta chains from one sample, sequenced in a study of blood T cell repertoires in COVID-19. Sequencing used immunoSEQ multiplex PCR; TCRdb keeps in-frame clones, though not all of them. The sample includes some 400,000 clones, nearly 90% of them seen just once. Specimen: PBMCs or T cells enriched from blood (not recorded which). These TCRs come from a woman aged 30 to 39 who had recovered from COVID-19. Both conserved end residues are part of each CDR3. A D gene is named only where the DNA matches it firmly. Expanded clones are given a class, and other clones once, few, many or no size at all.

V gene,D gene,J gene,clone size,CDR3 protein,CDR3 DNA
TRBV11-1,-,TRBJ2-7,-,CASSLLDSYEQYF,TGTGCCAGCAGCTTGCTGGACAGCTACGAGCAGTACTTC
TRBV25-1,-,TRBJ1-2,-,CASRGTAANYGYTF,TGTGCCAGTAGGGGGACGGCAGCTAACTATGGCTACACCTTC
TRBV6-1,-,TRBJ2-7,-,CASSEHTRQILTYEQYF,TGTGCCAGCAGTGAACATACCCGACAGATCCTAACCTACGAGCAGTACTTC
TRBV9,TRBD2,TRBJ2-2,-,CASSVAGLELGELFF,TGTGCCAGCAGCGTAGCAGGACTAGAGCTCGGGGAGCTGTTTTTT
TRBV4-2,-,TRBJ1-6,few,CASSQDIGENSPLHF,TGTGCCAGCAGCCAAGATATCGGGGAGAATTCACCCCTCCACTTT
TRBV14,TRBD2,TRBJ2-2,-,CASSHRAGGGTGELFF,TGTGCCAGCAGCCACCGAGCGGGGGGTGGCACCGGGGAGCTGTTTTTT
TRBV21-1,-,TRBJ2-7,-,CASSNRDRDSYEQYF,TGTGCCAGCAGCAACAGGGACAGGGATAGCTACGAGCAGTACTTC
TRBV11-2,TRBD1,TRBJ2-2,-,CASRRDRNTGELFF,TGTGCCAGCAGACGGGACAGGAACACCGGGGAGCTGTTTTTT
TRBV5-4,-,TRBJ1-4,-,CASSLEGRGEKLFF,TGTGCCAGCAGCTTGGAGGGTAGAGGGGAAAAACTGTTTTTT
TRBV30,-,TRBJ2-3,-,CAWSVPVGGPEWTDTQYF,TGTGCCTGGAGTGTACCGGTGGGGGGGCCGGAATGGACAGATACGCAGTATTTT
TRBV6-2/TRBV6-3,TRBD1,TRBJ2-7,-,CASSYVRGQGYEQYF,TGTGCCAGCAGTTACGTGCGGGGACAGGGATACGAGCAGTACTTC
TRBV19,TRBD2,TRBJ2-7,-,CASSSGSSGSYEQYF,TGTGCCAGTAGTTCTGGCTCTAGCGGTTCCTACGAGCAGTACTTC
TRBV7-9,-,TRBJ2-7,-,CASPPPDSSVDQQYF,TGTGCCAGTCCCCCGCCGGACAGTTCGGTCGACCAGCAGTACTTC
TRBV6-5,-,TRBJ1-4,-,CASTGVRTVNEKLFF,TGTGCCAGCACCGGAGTCAGGACAGTTAATGAAAAACTGTTTTTT